The clone carrying this T cell receptor (beta chain) was detected a few times. No antigen is known for it. This sample is part of a study of T-cell reconstitution after alpha-beta-depleted transplantation in children. Preparing the TCRbeta library involved the use of unique molecular identifiers. TCRdb analysed the PCR reads with MiXCR anew, one entry per CDR3 protein. The table lists just under 150,000 distinct CDR3 sequences, 8% to 10% of them singletons. General observations from the study: T cells produced anew were the main source of T-cell counts and diversity one year after transplant. Alpha-beta T cells present about two months after transplant were reported to originate from several hundred expanded graft clones.

This receptor was taken from a female patient aged 2-10 years who had a stem cell transplant for congenital amegakaryocytic thrombocytopenia, so the T cells may come from the graft donor. This specimen was PBMCs, mostly from graft donor cells, taken 180 days after TCRalphabeta/CD19-depleted stem cell transplant.

The CDR3 loop is CSAPIPNFDRELSGANVLTF. In nucleotides, the CDR3 is TGCAGTGCTCCGATCCCGAATTTCGACAGGGAACTCTCTGGGGCCAACGTCCTGACTTTC. The J gene is TRBJ2-6, the V gene TRBV20-1; 7 bases line up with TRBD1. The CDR3 is 20 residues long. CDR1 is DFQATT and CDR2 is SNEGSKA in the germline V gene (reference sequence). Trimming cost V 5 bases and J 0 bases; bases outside gene matches: 19.